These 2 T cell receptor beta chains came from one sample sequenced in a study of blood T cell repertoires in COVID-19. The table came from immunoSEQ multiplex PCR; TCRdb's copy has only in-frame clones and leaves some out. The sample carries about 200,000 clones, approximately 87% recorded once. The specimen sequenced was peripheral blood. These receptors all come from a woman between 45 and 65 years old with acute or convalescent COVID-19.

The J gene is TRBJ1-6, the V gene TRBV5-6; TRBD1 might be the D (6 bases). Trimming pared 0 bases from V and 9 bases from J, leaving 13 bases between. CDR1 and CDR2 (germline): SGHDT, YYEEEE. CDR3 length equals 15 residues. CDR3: CASSLVGGLSSPLHF. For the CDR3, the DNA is TGTGCCAGCAGCTTGGTGGGGGGGCTGAGTTCACCCCTCCACTTT.

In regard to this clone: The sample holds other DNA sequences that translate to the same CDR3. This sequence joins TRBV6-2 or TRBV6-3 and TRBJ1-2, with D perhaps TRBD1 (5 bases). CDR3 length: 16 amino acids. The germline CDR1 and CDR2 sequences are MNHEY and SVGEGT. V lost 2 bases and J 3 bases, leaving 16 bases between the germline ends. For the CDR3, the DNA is TGTGCCAGCAGTTACCCAGACCAGGGCGAGGACTATGGCTACACCTTC. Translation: CASSYPDQGEDYGYTF.